Sequencing of this T cell receptor beta chain was carried out in a study of beta chain features in type 1 diabetes (dated by TCRdb to the late 2010s). Describing the broader study: No differences in mean age, gender distribution, total cell number or subset yield were found between patients and healthy donors. A total of over 90,000,000 sorted cells were examined across all samples, and a strong correlation was observed between cell number per subset and RNA yield. The study compared the TCRB repertoires of sorted circulating CD4+ T cell subsets in recently diagnosed type 1 diabetes patients with those in matched healthy donors. Regulatory and stem cell-like memory subsets were isolated from only 8 patients and roughly eight healthy donors, whereas naive and central memory subsets came from all 30 or so donors.

From the cysteine through the phenylalanine, the CDR3 covers 15 amino acids. Only the CDR3 DNA stays, 45 bases, in frame from base 1. According to the germline V gene, CDR1 reads SGHRS and CDR2 reads YFSETQ. Between the V and J ends, shortened by 1 base and 6 bases respectively, the junction contains 16 bases. About this clone: Its recognized antigen is unknown. The input lacks base qualities; no much larger clone sits a single base away.

Results the study describes overall, beyond this receptor: A moderate but significant shortening of TCRB CDR3 length was observed in type 1 diabetes patients in all four CD4+ subsets. Because the HLA sub-analyses included only small numbers of individuals, any influence of HLA type on TCRB rearrangement was left unresolved. Shorter templates might have been favored by PCR, but patient and control samples were amplified and corrected together, so both groups would have been affected equally by any skew. Because cDNA rather than genomic DNA was sequenced, highly expressing activated cells could have been over-represented, although no difference in activation and CD3 levels was found between groups. Naive, central memory and regulatory TCRB repertoires appeared to be more alike among patients than among healthy donors. Fewer insertions and more nucleotide deletions at VDJ recombination sites were observed in patients with type 1 diabetes, implying thymic rearrangement abnormalities.

Each donor gave one peripheral blood draw, averaging approximately 120 mL, which was collected into heparinised tubes. Naive, central memory, regulatory and stem cell-like memory CD4+ T cells were sorted on a BD FACSAria II using a panel including CD45RO, CCR7, CD25, CD127, CD95 and CD27. Every sorted population had a purity above 95%. PBMCs were separated immediately by Lymphoprep density gradient centrifugation and were stained directly, without being cultured. So that batch effects would be minimized, each experiment stained and sorted samples in pairs, pairing one healthy donor with one patient. The entire isolated RNA was reverse transcribed using the High Capacity cDNA Reverse Transcription Kit, and thus expressed TCRB transcripts were sequenced. Naive, central memory and regulatory T cell samples underwent deep immunoSEQ sequencing, averaging about 3.57 million total reads per sample. Sorted cells were lysed in RLT buffer, and RNA was extracted using DNase-treated RNeasy Micro or Mini kits according to cell number. Each cell subset was processed on its own to prevent cross-contamination, while patient and healthy donor samples were processed together. The immunoSEQ multiplex PCR was used to amplify TCRB sequences from cDNA, yielding 87-bp fragments that span the CDR3 region. The amplicons were sequenced using the Illumina HiSeq platform. Under the source paper's analysis protocol: PCR bias was corrected computationally using synthetic template baselines, and reads within Hamming distance 2 were collapsed, with unmergeable singletons discarded. Reads were aligned to IMGT to assign V, D and J genes, CDR3 length, and insertions or deletions at six rearrangement sites. Within each subset, clonotype counts were normalized to the number of sorted cells before true diversity and Gini coefficients were calculated with the tcR R package. The overlap coefficient, calculated on TCRB nucleotide sequences, was used to quantify repertoire sharing. Out-of-frame TCRB sequences from naive cells were analyzed as a proxy for the pre-selection repertoire. This immuneACCESS table, as held by TCRdb, lists in-frame sequences with V and J called but not all clones. Of the missing ones, under half trace to an unresolved V gene in checked studies; the others have no known cause. V and J calls and clone size come straight from that table; D and trimming were deduced from the DNA. This sample has 860,000 or so clones in its table, and about a sixth of those were observed once. The top ten hold 0.02% to 0.025% of the sample.

This chain joins TRBV5-1 to TRBJ1-2; TRBD1 is perhaps the D gene, given 6 matching bases. This clonotype was sampled from a woman younger than 30 in good health. Material: naive CD4+ T cells from blood. The sample's cell subset or site label, in plain terms: true naive CD4+ T cells. The DNA sequence reads TGCGCCAGCAGCTTGTCAACAGGGATGGAAAATGGCTACACCTTC. This encodes CASSLSTGMENGYTF.